This entry is about one TCR beta chain. The antigen remains undetermined. This sample is drawn from a study of Ad26.COV2.S vaccination and SARS-CoV-2 variants. On the study more broadly: In the COV1001 trial, the donor was in the Ad26.COV2.S arm. Doses of Ad26.COV2.S were injected into muscle once or twice, 56 days apart.

The treatment: around 19 received Ad26.COV2.S at low or high dose, single or two shots; about 5 received placebo; per-sample allocation not given. Sampling was done on day 63 after the first vaccine or placebo injection. The assay was immunoSEQ multiplex PCR, and TCRdb's table has in-frame clones only and misses some. Found here are 440,000 or so clones, less than 95% of them singletons; the top ten hold approximately 4.5%. The junction had 5 bases not matched to a gene; V was cut back by 0 bases and J by 1 base. The CDR3 is 16 residues long. Looked up from germline, CDR1 is SGDLS and CDR2 is YYNGEE. Study findings and constraints: Vaccine and placebo groups showed comparable non-spike TCR breadth. It was vaccine recipients, not placebo recipients, who had the higher spike-specific TCR breadth.

This TCR came from a person aged 18 to 65 who received the Ad26.COV2.S COVID-19 vaccine or a placebo. Sequenced material: peripheral blood, taken in a trial of Ad26.COV2.S vaccine versus placebo. The chain couples TRBV9 to TRBJ2-5; 8 nucleotides match TRBD2. Here the CDR3 reads CASSVVSSGIQETQYF. CDR3 bases: TGTGCCAGCAGCGTAGTCAGTAGCGGGATCCAAGAGACCCAGTACTTC. The complete variable domain, with remaining parts taken from reference TRBV9 and TRBJ2-5, reads DSGVTQTPKHLITATGQRVTLRCSPRSGDLSVYWYQQSLDQGLQFLIQYYNGEERAKGNILERFSAQQFPDLHSELNLSSLELGDSALYFCASSVVSSGIQETQYFGPGTRLLVL.